Presented here are 13 T cell receptor beta chains from one specimen sequenced in a study of T cells in Graves' hyperthyroidism and ophthalmopathy. TCR beta CDR3 region amplification was performed from RNA transcripts. First-round RT-PCR with HTBI primers amplified the TCR CDR3 region. TCRdb ran MiXCR on the multiplex PCR reads and lists one entry per CDR3 protein. The sample lists 550,000 to 650,000 distinct CDR3 sequences, over 11% seen once, with 4.5% to 6% in the top ten. The sample was blood. Receptors were obtained from a woman between 25 and 40 years old with Graves' hyperthyroidism that later progressed to Graves' ophthalmopathy.

This clonotype showed up many times. The chain employs TRBV7-2 and TRBJ2-7, with 13 bases identical to TRBD2. Germline assignment: CDR1 SGHTA and CDR2 FQGNSA. The CDR3 is 16 residues long. V lost 5 bases to trimming and J lost 3 bases; unmatched junction nucleotides: 7. CDR3 loop: CASSVGWTSGSYEQYF. Written as DNA, the CDR3 is TGTGCCAGCAGCGTAGGGTGGACTAGCGGGAGCTACGAGCAGTACTTC.

In this sample, this clonotype turned up many times. The chain recombines TRBV7-8 with TRBJ2-1; D is perhaps TRBD2 (6 bases). The CDR3 runs to 13 residues. V gave up 5 bases and J gave up 8 bases, with 13 bases separating them. Per the germline V gene, CDR1 is SGHVS and CDR2 is FQNEAQ. CDR3 DNA: TGTGCCAGCAGCGCGGCCGGGGGTGATGAGCAGTTCTTC. Its translation: CASSAAGGDEQFF.

The table lists this clonotype with many counts. The chain joins TRBV27 to TRBJ2-1; 7 nucleotides line up with TRBD1. The CDR3 extends over 12 amino acids. CDR1 and CDR2 (germline): MNHEY, SMNVEV (reference sequence). V shed 7 bases and J 5 bases; nucleotides not matched to a gene: 2. CDR3 nucleotides: TGTGCCAGCACTGACAGGGACAATGAGCAGTTCTTC. It codes for CASTDRDNEQFF.

This clonotype was counted many times. A junction boundary mismatches the germline segment, possibly from a read error. The rearrangement uses TRBV5-1 and TRBJ2-2; D possibly corresponds to TRBD1 (7 bases). The CDR3 sequence is 15 residues long. The germline gives CDR1 SGHRS, CDR2 YFSETQ. The CDR3: CASSGGTANTGELFF. The CDR3 DNA is TGTGCCAGCAGTGGGGGGACAGCGAACACCGGGGAGCTGTTTTTT.

This clonotype was observed a few times. This chain uses TRBV29-1 with TRBJ2-1; D possibly corresponds to TRBD1 (6 bases). V gave up 6 bases and J gave up 2 bases, with 14 bases separating them. Germline V gives CDR1 SQVTM, CDR2 ANQGSEA. The CDR3 spans 14 residues. CDR3: CSVEQGSPYNEQFF. For the CDR3, the DNA is TGCAGCGTGGAACAGGGTTCCCCCTACAATGAGCAGTTCTTC.

J is TRBJ2-2 and V is TRBV18; 9 nucleotides align to TRBD1. Germline CDR1 reads KGHSH; CDR2 reads LQKENI. V lost 4 bases, J lost 1 base, and 4 bases stayed unmatched. This CDR3 has 16 residues. CDR3 coding DNA: TGTGCCAGCTCACTGACAGGGGGATTGAACACCGGGGAGCTGTTTTTT. Amino acid sequence: CASSLTGGLNTGELFF.

This clonotype turned up a few times. V is TRBV20-1 and J is TRBJ2-1; 9 bases map to TRBD1. The germline V gene encodes CDR1 DFQATT and CDR2 SNEGSKA (reference sequence). J gave up 8 bases and V 5 bases, and 13 bases lay outside the gene matches. The CDR3 totals 15 residues. In DNA, the CDR3 is TGCAGTGCTGACAGGGGGGAACCCTCAAGGGATGAGCAGTTCTTC. Translated: CSADRGEPSRDEQFF.

There are many counts of this clonotype. V and J are TRBV12-3 or TRBV12-4 and TRBJ2-7; D perhaps matches TRBD1 (6 bases). The CDR3 is 15 residues long. V shed 5 bases and J shed 2 bases, with 16 bases lying between them. CDR3 DNA sequence: TGTGCCAGCAGTATAGGGGCAGGGGACCCCTACGAGCAGTACTTC. This encodes CASSIGAGDPYEQYF.

The chain employs TRBV6-1 and TRBJ2-1; 8 bases agree with TRBD2. Germline CDR1 MNHNS, CDR2 SASEGT. The CDR3 has 15 amino acids. The V gene end was trimmed by 7 bases and the J gene end by 4 bases; junction bases not matched to a gene: 9. The CDR3 protein is CASTTKREWYNEQFF. CDR3 nucleotide sequence: TGTGCCAGCACTACTAAGCGGGAGTGGTACAATGAGCAGTTCTTC.

About this clonotype: A much larger clone lies one base from this, so it may be a read error. This chain uses TRBV5-6 with TRBJ2-1; 8 bases are shared with TRBD2. The germline gives CDR1 SGHDT, CDR2 YYEEEE. CDR3 length: 13 amino acids. CDR3 DNA: TGTGCCAGCAGCCTGGGACTAGACAATGGGCAGTTCTTC. This gives the protein CASSLGLDNGQFF.

The rearrangement joins TRBV14 to TRBJ2-7; 7 positions match TRBD2. Trimming cost V 3 bases and J 3 bases; bases outside gene matches: 8. CDR3 size: 15 residues. The germline V gene has CDR1 SGHDN and CDR2 FVKESK. CDR3 sequence reads: CASSQALADYYEQYF. Here the CDR3 DNA reads TGTGCCAGCAGCCAGGCCCTAGCGGACTACTACGAGCAGTACTTC.

In the case of this clonotype: Given a much more abundant clone one base away, this may be a read error. The V gene is TRBV27, the J gene TRBJ2-6; 9 nucleotides align to TRBD1. Trimming removed 5 bases from V and 6 bases from J; junction bases left unmatched: 8. The length of the CDR3 is 16 residues. In germline, CDR1 is MNHEY, CDR2 SMNVEV (reference sequence). The CDR3 DNA reads as TGTGCCAGCAGTACGACAGGGGGGACGGAGGCCAACGTCCTGACTTTC. Translating it yields CASSTTGGTEANVLTF.

This clonotype was seen ten or more times. This chain links TRBV29-1 with TRBJ2-5, with 8 bases aligning to TRBD2. Germline V lookup: CDR1 SQVTM, CDR2 ANQGSEA. This CDR3 region has 15 residues. The V and J ends lost 4 bases and 5 bases, in that order; junction bases with no gene match: 12. CDR3 DNA: TGCAGCGTTGGAGGGTACGGGAGGGGTGGTGAGACCCAGTACTTC. It encodes CSVGGYGRGGETQYF. Variable domain in full (rest from reference TRBV29-1 and TRBJ2-5): SAVISQKPSRDICQRGTSLTIQCQVDSQVTMMFWYRQQPGQSLTLIATANQGSEATYESGFVIDKFPISRPNLTFSTLTVSNMSPEDSSIYLCSVGGYGRGGETQYFGPGTRLLVL.